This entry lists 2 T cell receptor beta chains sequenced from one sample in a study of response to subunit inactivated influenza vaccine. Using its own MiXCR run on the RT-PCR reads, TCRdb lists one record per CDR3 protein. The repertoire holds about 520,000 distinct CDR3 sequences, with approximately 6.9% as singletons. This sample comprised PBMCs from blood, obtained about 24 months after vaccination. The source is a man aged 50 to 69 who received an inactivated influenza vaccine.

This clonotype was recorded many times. Written as DNA, the CDR3 is TGTGCCAGCAGTTTACGACAGGGTGGAAACATTCAGTACTTC. It codes for CASSLRQGGNIQYF. The chain combines TRBV12-3 or TRBV12-4 with TRBJ2-4; 7 bases match TRBD1. The V segment lost 2 bases and the J segment 6 bases; nucleotides outside the gene matches: 4. CDR3 length: 14 amino acids.

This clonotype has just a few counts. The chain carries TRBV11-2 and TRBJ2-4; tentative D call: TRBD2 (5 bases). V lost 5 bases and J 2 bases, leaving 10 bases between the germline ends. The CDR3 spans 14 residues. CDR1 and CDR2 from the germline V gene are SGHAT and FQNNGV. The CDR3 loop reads CASSTGGTKNIQYF. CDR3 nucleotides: TGTGCCAGCAGCACCGGAGGAACCAAAAACATTCAGTACTTC.